This TCR beta chain was found in a study of blood T cell repertoires in COVID-19. On the study more broadly: COVID-19 samples, acute and convalescent, were from the United States, Italy and Spain. Sources were T cells, B-cell-depleted T cells, or PBMCs; the material itself was cDNA or gDNA.

This clone has just a few counts. The authors' processing: Amplification with reference gene primers provided the estimates of nucleated cell counts. Clones were read by immunoSEQ multiplex PCR, and TCRdb kept only the in-frame ones, dropping some. For V, J and clone size, that table is used; D and trimming come from the DNA. The repertoire has roughly 62,000 clones, about 80% of them found once; the top ten carry roughly 3.5%. The CDR3 is 16 residues long. Trimming pared 4 bases from V and 0 bases from J, leaving 12 bases between. Germline loops: CDR1 SGHAT, CDR2 FQDESV (reference sequence). Sequenced material: peripheral blood. The V gene is TRBV11-1, the J gene TRBJ1-4; D gene uncertain. This receptor was taken from a man aged 55 to 70 with acute or convalescent COVID-19. The CDR3 nucleotides are TGTGCCAGCAGCTCCGGGGAGGACTCAACTAATGAAAAACTGTTTTTT. It yields the protein CASSSGEDSTNEKLFF.